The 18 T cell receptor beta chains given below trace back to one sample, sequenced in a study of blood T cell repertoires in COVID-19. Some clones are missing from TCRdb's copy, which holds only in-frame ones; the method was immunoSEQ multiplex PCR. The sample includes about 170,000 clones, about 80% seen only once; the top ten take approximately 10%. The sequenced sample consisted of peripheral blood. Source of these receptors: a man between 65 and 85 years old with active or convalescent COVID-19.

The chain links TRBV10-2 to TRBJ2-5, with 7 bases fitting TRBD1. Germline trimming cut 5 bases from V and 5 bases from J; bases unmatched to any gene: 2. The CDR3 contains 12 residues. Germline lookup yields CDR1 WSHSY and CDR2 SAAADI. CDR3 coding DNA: TGCGCCAGCAGTCGACAGGGTGAGACCCAGTACTTC. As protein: CASSRQGETQYF.

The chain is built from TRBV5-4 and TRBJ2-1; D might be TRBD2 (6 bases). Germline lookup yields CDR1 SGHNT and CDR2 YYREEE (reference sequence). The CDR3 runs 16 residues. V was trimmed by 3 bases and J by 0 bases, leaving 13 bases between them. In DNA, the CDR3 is TGTGCCAGCAGCTATAAGCGGGCCAGCTCCTACAATGAGCAGTTCTTC. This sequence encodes CASSYKRASSYNEQFF.

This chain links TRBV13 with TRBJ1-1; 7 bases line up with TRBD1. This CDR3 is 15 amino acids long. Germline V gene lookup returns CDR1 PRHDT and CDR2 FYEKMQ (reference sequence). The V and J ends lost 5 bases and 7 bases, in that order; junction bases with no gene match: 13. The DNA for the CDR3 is TGTGCCAGCAGCCCAAAGTCGGGACAGCCACTTGAAGCTTTCTTT. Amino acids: CASSPKSGQPLEAFF.

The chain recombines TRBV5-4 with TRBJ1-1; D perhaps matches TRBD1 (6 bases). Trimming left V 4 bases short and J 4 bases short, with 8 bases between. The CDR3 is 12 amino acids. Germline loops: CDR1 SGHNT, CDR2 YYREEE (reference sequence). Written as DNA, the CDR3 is TGTGCCAGCAGCAAGGGGGTCACTGAAGCTTTCTTT. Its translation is CASSKGVTEAFF.

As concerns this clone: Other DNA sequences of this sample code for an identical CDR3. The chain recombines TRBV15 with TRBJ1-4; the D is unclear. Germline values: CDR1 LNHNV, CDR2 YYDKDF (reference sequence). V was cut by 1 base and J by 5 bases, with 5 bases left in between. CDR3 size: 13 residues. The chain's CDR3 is CATSRAGNEKLFF. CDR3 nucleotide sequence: TGTGCCACCAGCAGAGCCGGGAATGAAAAACTGTTTTTT.

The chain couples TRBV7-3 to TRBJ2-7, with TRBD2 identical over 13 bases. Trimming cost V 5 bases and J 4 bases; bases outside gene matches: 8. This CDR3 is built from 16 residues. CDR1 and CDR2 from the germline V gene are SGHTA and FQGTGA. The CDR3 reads CASSPDRTSGSYEQYF. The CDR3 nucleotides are TGTGCCAGCAGCCCCGATAGGACTAGCGGGAGTTACGAGCAGTACTTC. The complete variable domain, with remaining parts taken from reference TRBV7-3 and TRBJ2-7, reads GAGVSQTPSNKVTEKGKYVELRCDPISGHTALYWYRQSLGQGPEFLIYFQGTGAADDSGLPNDRFFAVRPEGSVSTLKIQRTERGDSAVYLCASSPDRTSGSYEQYFGPGTRLTVT.

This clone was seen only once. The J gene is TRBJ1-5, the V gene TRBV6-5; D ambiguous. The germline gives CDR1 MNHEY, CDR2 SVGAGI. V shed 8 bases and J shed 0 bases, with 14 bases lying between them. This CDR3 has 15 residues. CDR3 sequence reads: CASGRQASSNQPQHF. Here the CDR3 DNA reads TGTGCCAGCGGGAGACAAGCCTCTAGCAATCAGCCCCAGCATTTT.

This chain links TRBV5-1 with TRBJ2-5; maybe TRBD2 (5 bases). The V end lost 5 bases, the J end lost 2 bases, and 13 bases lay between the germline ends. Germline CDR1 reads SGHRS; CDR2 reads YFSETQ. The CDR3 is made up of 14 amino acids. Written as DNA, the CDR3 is TGCGCCAGCAGTTCCGGGAACACTCAAGAGACCCAGTACTTC. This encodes CASSSGNTQETQYF.

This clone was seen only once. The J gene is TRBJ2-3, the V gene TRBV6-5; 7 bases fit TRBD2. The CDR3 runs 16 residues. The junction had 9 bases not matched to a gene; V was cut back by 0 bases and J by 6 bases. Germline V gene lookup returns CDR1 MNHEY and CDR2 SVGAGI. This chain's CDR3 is CASSYSRAGPADTQYF. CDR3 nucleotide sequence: TGTGCCAGCAGTTACTCGAGAGCGGGACCGGCGGATACGCAGTATTTT.

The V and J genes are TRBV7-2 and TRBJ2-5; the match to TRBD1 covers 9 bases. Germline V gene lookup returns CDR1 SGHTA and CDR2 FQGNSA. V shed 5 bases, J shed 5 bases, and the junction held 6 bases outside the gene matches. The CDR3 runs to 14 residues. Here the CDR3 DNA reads TGTGCCAGCAGCACGGGACAGGGATTGGAGACCCAGTACTTC. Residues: CASSTGQGLETQYF. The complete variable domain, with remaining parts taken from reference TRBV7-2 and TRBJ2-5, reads GAGVSQSPSNKVTEKGKDVELRCDPISGHTALYWYRQSLGQGLEFLIYFQGNSAPDKSGLPSDRFSAERTGGSVSTLTIQRTQQEDSAVYLCASSTGQGLETQYFGPGTRLLVL.

The CDR3 loop is CASSLRGGDTQYF. As DNA, the CDR3 is TGCGCCAGCAGCTTAAGGGGGGGGGATACGCAGTATTTT. The chain is built from TRBV4-3 and TRBJ2-3; weak D call: TRBD2 (7 bases). V lost 5 bases and J lost 6, with 12 bases in between. The CDR3 has 13 amino acids. CDR1 LGHNA and CDR2 YSLEER come from the germline V gene.

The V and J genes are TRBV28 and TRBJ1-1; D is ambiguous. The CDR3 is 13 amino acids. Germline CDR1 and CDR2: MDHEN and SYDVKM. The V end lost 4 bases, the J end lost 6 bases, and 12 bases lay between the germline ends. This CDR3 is CASSSPRKAEAFF. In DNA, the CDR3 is TGTGCCAGCAGTTCCCCCAGGAAGGCTGAAGCTTTCTTT.

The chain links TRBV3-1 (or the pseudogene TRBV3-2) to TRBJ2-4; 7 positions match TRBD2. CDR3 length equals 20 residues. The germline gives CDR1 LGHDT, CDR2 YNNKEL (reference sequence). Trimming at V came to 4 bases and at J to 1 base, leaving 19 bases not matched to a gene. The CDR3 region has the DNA TGTGCCAGCAGCCCCCAGGAGGAGGGAGGGCAACCTCTGGCCAAAAACATTCAGTACTTC. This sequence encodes CASSPQEEGGQPLAKNIQYF.

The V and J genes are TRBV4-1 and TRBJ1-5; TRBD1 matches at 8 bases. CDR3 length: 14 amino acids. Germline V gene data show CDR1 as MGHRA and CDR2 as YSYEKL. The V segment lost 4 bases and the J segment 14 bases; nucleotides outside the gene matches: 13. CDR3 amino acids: CASSPSRPDRVKHF. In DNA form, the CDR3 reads TGCGCCAGCAGCCCTTCCAGACCGGACAGGGTGAAGCATTTT.

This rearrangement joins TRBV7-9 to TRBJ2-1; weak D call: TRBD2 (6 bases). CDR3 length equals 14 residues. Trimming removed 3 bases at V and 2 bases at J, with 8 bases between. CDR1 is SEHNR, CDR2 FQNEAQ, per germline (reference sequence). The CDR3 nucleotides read TGTGCCAGCAGCTTTGGCGGGACCTACAATGAGCAGTTCTTC. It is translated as CASSFGGTYNEQFF.

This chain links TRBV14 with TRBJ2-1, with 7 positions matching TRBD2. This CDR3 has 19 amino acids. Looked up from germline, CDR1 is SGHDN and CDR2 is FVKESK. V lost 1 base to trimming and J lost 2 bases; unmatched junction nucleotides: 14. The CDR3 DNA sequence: TGTGCCAGCAGCCAAGGAAGAGGGGAGGGCGAGGGCCCCTACAATGAGCAGTTCTTC. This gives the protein CASSQGRGEGEGPYNEQFF.

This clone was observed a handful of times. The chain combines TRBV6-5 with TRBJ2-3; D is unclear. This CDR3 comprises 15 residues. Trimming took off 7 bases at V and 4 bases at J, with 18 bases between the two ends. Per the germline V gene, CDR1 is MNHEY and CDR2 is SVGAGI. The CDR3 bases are TGTGCCAGCATCCCCTCTAGGTCGTTTGCAGATACGCAGTATTTT. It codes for CASIPSRSFADTQYF.

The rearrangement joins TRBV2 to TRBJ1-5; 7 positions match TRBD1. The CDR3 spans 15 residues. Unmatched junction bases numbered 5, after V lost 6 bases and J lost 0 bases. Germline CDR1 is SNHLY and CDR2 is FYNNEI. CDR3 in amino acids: CASRGTGVSNQPQHF. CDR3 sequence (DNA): TGTGCCAGCAGGGGTACAGGGGTTAGCAATCAGCCCCAGCATTTT.